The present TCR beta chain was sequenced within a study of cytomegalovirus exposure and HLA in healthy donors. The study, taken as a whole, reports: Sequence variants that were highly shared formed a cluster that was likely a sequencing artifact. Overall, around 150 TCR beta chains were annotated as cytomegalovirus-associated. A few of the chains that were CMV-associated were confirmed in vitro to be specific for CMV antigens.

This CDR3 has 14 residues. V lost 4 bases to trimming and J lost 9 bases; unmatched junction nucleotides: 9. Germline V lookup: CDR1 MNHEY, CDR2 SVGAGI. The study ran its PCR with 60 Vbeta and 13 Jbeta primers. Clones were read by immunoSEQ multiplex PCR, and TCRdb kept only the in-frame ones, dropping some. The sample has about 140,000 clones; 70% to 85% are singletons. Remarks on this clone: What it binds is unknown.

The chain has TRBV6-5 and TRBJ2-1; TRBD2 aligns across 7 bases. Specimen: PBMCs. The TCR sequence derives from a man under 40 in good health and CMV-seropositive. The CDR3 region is CASSSRRERGEQFF. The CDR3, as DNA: TGTGCCAGCAGTTCCCGGCGGGAGAGGGGTGAGCAGTTCTTC.